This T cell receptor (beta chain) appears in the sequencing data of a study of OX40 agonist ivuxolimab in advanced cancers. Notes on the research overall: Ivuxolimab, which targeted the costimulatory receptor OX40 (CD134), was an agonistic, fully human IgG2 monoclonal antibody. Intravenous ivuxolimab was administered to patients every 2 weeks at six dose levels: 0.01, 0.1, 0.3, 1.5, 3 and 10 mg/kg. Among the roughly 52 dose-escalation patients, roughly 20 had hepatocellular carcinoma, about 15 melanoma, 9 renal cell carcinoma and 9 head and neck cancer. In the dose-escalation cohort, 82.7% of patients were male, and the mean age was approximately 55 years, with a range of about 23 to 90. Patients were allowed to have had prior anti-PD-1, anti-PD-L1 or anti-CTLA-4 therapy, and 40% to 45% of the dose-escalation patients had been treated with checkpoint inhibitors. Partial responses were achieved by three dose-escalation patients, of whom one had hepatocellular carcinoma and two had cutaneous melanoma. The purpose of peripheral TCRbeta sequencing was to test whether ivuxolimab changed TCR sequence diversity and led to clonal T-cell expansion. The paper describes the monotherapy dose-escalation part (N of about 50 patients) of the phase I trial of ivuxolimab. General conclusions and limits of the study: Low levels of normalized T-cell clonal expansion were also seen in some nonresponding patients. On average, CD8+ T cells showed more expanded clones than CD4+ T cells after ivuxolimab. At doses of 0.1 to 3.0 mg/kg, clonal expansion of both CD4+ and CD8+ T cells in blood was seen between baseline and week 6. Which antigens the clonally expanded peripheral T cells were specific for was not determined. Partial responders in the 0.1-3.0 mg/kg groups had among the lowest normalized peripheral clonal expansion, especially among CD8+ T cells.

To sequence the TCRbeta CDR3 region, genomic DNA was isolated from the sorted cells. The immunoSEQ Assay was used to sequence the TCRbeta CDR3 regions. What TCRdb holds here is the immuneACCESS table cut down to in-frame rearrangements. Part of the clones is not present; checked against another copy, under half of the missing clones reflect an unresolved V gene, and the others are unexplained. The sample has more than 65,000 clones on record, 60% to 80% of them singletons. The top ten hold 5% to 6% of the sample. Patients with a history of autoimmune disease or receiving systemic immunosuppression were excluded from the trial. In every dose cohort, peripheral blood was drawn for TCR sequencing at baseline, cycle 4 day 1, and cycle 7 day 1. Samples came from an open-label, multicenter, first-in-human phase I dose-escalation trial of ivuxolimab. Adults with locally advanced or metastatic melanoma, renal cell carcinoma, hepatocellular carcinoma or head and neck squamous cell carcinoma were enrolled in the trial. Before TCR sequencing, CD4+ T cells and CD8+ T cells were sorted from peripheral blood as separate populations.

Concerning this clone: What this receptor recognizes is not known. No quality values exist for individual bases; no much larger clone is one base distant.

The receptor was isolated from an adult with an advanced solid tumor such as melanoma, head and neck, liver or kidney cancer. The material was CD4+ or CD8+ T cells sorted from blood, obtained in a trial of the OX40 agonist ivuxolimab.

The CDR3 reads CASRLSRNTEAFF. The DNA reads TGTGCCAGCAGGCTCAGTCGGAACACTGAAGCTTTCTTT. The chain is made from TRBV5-6 and TRBJ1-1, with the identity of the D gene unclear. V is pared back by 5 bases and J by 1 base, with 9 bases lying between the germline termini. Sequences SGHDT (CDR1) and YYEEEE (CDR2) are obtained from the germline V gene. Taken from cysteine to phenylalanine, the CDR3 has 13 residues. Kept here is only the CDR3 DNA, which spans 39 bases and is read in frame from base 1.